This TCR beta chain is from a study of cytomegalovirus exposure and HLA in healthy donors. Some clones are missing from TCRdb's copy, which holds only in-frame ones; the method was immunoSEQ multiplex PCR. The sample includes 300,000 or so clones, roughly 87% seen only once; the top ten take around 0.88%. This CDR3 has 14 residues. Trimming pared 5 bases from V and 1 base from J, leaving 11 bases between. Germline V gene sequence: CDR1 SGHTA, CDR2 FQGNSA. Study conclusions and caveats: One later analysis, an examination of the 100 to 150 validation repertoires, found that first-cohort TCR clusters tended to co-occur in them. Rarity marked most TCR sequences, yet some public TCRs occurred in many donors.

Comments on this clone: What it binds is unknown.

The TCR sequence derives from a man aged 25-45 years in good health and CMV-seronegative. The sequencing sample was made of PBMCs. This sequence joins TRBV7-2 and TRBJ1-1, with D perhaps matching TRBD1 (5 bases). Here the CDR3 DNA reads TGTGCCAGCAGCCCGTGGGGGGGGAACACTGAAGCTTTCTTT. Its protein is CASSPWGGNTEAFF.